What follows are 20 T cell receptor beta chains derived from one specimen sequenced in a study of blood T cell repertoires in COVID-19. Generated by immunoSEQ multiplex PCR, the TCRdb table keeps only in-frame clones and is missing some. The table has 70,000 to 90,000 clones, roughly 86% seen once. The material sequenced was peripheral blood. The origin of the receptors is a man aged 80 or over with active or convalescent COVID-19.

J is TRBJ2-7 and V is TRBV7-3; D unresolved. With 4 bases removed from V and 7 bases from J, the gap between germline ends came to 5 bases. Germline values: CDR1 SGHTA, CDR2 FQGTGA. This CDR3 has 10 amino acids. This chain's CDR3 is CASSSREQYV. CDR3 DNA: TGTGCCAGCAGCTCACGGGAGCAGTACGTC.

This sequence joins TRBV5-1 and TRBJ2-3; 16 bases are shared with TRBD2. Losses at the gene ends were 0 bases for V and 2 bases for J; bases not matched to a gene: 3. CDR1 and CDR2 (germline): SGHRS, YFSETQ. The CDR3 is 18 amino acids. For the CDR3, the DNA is TGCGCCAGCAGCTTGGGGGGACTAGCGGGAGGGAACACAGATACGCAGTATTTT. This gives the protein CASSLGGLAGGNTDTQYF. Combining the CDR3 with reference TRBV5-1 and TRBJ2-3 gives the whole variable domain KAGVTQTPRYLIKTRGQQVTLSCSPISGHRSVSWYQQTPGQGLQFLFEYFSETQRNKGNFPGRFSGRQFSNSRSEMNVSTLELGDSALYLCASSLGGLAGGNTDTQYFGPGTRLTVL.

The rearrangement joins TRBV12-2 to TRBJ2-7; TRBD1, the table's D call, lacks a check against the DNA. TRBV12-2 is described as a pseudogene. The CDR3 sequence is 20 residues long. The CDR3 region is CASRCIRVGRVFNLYYEQYV. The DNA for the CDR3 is TGTGCAAGTCGCTGTATCCGTGTTGGCAGGGTCTTTAATCTCTATTACGAGCAGTACGTC.

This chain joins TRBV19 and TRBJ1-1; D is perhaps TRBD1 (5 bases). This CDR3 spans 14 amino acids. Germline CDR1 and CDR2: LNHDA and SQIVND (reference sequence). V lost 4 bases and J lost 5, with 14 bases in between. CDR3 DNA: TGTGCCAGTAGTACCGGACACCCTGGGACTGAAGCTTTCTTT. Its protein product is CASSTGHPGTEAFF.

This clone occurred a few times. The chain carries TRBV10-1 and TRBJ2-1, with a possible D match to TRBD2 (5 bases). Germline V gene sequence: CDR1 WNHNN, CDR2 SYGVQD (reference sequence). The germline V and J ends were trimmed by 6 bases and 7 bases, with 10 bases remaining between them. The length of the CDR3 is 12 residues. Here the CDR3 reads CASSLTRNEQFF. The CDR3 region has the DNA TGCGCCAGCAGCCTCACTAGGAATGAGCAGTTCTTC.

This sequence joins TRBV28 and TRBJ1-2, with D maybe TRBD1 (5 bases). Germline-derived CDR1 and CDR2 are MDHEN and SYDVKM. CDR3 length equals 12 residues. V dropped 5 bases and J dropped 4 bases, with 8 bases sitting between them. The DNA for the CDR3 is TGTGCCAGCAGTGCGGACATCTATGGCTACACCTTC. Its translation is CASSADIYGYTF.

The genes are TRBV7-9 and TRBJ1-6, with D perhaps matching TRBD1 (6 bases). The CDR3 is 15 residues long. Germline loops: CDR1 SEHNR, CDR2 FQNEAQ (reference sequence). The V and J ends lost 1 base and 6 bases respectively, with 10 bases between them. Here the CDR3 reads CASSLGDRSNSPLHF. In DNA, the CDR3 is TGTGCCAGCAGCTTAGGTGACAGGAGTAATTCACCCCTCCACTTT. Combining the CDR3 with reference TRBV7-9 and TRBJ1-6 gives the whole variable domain DTGVSQNPRHKITKRGQNVTFRCDPISEHNRLYWYRQTLGQGPEFLTYFQNEAQLEKSRLLSDRFSAERPKGSFSTLEIQRTEQGDSAMYLCASSLGDRSNSPLHFGNGTRLTVT.

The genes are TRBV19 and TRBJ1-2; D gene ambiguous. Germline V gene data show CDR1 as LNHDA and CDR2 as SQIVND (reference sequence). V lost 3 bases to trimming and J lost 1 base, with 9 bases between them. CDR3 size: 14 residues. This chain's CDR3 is CASSISGNNYGYTF. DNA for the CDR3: TGTGCCAGTAGTATTAGCGGGAATAACTATGGCTACACCTTC.

The CDR3 sequence: CASSESKFGGRTDTQYF. The CDR3 coding sequence is TGCGCCAGCAGTGAGTCCAAGTTCGGGGGGCGCACAGATACGCAGTATTTT. The V gene is TRBV10-1, the J gene TRBJ2-3; TRBD2 is a possible D gene (7 bases). V was cut by 0 bases and J by 1 base, with 14 bases left in between. This CDR3 is 17 amino acids long. Germline V CDR1 and CDR2: WNHNN, SYGVQD (reference sequence).

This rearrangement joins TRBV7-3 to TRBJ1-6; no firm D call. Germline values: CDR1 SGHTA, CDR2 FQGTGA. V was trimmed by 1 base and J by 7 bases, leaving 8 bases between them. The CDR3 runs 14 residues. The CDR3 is CASSLIHLNSPLHF. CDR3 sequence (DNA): TGTGCCAGCAGCTTAATACACCTCAATTCACCCCTCCACTTT.

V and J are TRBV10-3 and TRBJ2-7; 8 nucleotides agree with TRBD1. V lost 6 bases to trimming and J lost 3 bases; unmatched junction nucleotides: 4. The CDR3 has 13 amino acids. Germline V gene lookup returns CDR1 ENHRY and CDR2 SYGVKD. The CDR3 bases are TGTGCCATCAGGGACAGGGAGGACTACGAGCAGTACGTC. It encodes CAIRDREDYEQYV.

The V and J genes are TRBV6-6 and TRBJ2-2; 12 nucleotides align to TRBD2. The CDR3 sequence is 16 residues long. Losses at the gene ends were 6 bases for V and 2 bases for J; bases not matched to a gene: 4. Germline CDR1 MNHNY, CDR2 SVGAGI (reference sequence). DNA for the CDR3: TGTGCCAGCAGAACGACTAGCGGGGGCAACACCGGGGAGCTGTTTTTT. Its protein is CASRTTSGGNTGELFF.

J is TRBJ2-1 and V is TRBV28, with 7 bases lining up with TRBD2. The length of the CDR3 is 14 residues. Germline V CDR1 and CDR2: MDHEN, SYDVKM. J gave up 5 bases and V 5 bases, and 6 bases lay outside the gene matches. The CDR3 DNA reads TGTGCCAGCAGTCGACCTAGCGGCCACAATGAGCAGTTCTTC. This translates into CASSRPSGHNEQFF. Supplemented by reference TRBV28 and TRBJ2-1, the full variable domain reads DVKVTQSSRYLVKRTGEKVFLECVQDMDHENMFWYRQDPGLGLRLIYFSYDVKMKEKGDIPEGYSVSREKKERFSLILESASTNQTSMYLCASSRPSGHNEQFFGPGTRLTVL.

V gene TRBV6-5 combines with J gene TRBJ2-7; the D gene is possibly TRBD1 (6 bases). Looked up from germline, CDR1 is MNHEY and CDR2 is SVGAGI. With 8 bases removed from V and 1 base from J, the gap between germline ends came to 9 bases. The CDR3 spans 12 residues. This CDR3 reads CASPTGSYEQYV. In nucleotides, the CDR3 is TGTGCCAGCCCGACAGGATCCTACGAGCAGTACGTC.

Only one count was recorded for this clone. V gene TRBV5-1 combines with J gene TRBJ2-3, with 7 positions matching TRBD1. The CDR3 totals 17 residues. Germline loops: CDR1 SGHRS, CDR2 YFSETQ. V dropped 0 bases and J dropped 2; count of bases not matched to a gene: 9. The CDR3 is CASSLGQGLANTDTQYF. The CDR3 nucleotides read TGCGCCAGCAGCTTGGGACAGGGTCTTGCAAACACAGATACGCAGTATTTT.

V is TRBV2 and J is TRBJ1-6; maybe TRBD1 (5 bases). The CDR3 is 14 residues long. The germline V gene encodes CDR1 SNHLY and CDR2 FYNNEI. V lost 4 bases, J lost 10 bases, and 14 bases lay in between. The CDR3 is CASSGGTVASPLHF. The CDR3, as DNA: TGTGCCAGCAGTGGCGGGACGGTGGCCTCACCCCTCCACTTT.

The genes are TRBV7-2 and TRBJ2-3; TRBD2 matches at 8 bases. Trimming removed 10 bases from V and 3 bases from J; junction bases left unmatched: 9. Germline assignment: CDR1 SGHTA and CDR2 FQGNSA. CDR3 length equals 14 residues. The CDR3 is CATQSGGATDTQYF. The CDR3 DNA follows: TGTGCCACTCAAAGCGGGGGAGCGACAGATACGCAGTATTTT.

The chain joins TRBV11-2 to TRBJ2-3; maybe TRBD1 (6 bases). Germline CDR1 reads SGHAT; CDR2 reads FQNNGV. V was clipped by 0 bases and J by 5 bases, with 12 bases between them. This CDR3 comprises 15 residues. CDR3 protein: CASSLEGANRDTQYF. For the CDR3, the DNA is TGTGCCAGCAGCTTAGAGGGGGCCAACAGAGATACGCAGTATTTT.

CDR3 sequence reads: CASSLQGKSTEAFF. The CDR3 coding sequence is TGTGCCAGCAGCTTGCAGGGAAAGAGCACTGAAGCTTTCTTT. The chain recombines TRBV5-4 with TRBJ1-1; D may be TRBD1 (5 bases). V was clipped by 1 base and J by 4 bases, with 11 bases between them. This CDR3 comprises 14 residues. The germline CDR1 and CDR2 sequences are SGHNT and YYREEE (reference sequence).

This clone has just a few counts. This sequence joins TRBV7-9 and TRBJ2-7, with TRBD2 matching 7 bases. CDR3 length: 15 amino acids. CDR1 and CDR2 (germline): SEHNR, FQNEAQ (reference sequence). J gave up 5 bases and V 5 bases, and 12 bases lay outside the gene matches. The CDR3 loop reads CASSEGLRGEHEQYV. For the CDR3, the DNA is TGTGCCAGCAGCGAGGGACTACGGGGCGAACACGAGCAGTACGTC.